This T cell receptor (beta chain) is drawn from a study of T cells after yellow fever vaccination. Across the study: Preparing low-cell-number fractions relied on SMART-Seq v4 Ultra Low Input.

TCRdb analysed the 5' RACE reads with MiXCR anew, one entry per CDR3 protein. The sample holds approximately 160,000 distinct CDR3 sequences, around 9.3% seen once. Trimming left V 1 base short and J 2 bases short, with 15 bases between. This CDR3 has 16 residues. Germline V gene lookup returns CDR1 SGHAT and CDR2 FQNNGV. As to this clonotype: As yet, its antigen is unknown.

Study outcomes and limitations: Subsequent booster samples again held most clones from primary vaccination (96% CD4, 88% CD8). Weaker overall, the secondary response nonetheless peaked faster (day 5 versus 15). The presence of abundant clonotypes contaminating from the bulk population was possible in FACS-sorted repertoires.

This clonotype was sampled from a man between 18 and 35 years old who received the YFV17D yellow fever vaccine. The source material was CD8+ T cells sorted from PBMCs, sampled 45 days after the yellow fever booster vaccination. V usage is TRBV11-2 and J usage is TRBJ2-7, with D tentatively TRBD1 or TRBD2 (5 bases each). CDR3 coding DNA: TGTGCCAGCAGCTTAGTCCCCAGGGAGACCCCCTACGAGCAGTACTTC. Translation gives CASSLVPRETPYEQYF.